The clone carrying this T cell receptor (beta chain) occurred a few times. The data stem from a study of T cells of healthy individuals. TCRdb reprocessed the 5' RACE reads with MiXCR, giving one entry per CDR3 protein. The sample carries 65,000 to 95,000 distinct CDR3 sequences, approximately 5.4% recorded once. The CDR3 runs to 13 residues. Looked up from germline, CDR1 is SNHLY and CDR2 is FYNNEI. Trimming left V 7 bases short and J 4 bases short, with 11 bases between. The gene calls are TRBV2 and TRBJ1-5; possible D gene TRBD1, 6 bases. This clonotype originated in a female donor in good health. In nucleotides, the CDR3 is TGTGCCAGCAAGCGAGACAGGAATCAGCCCCAGCATTTT. Protein: CASKRDRNQPQHF.